This TCR beta chain is from a study of T-cell reconstitution after alpha-beta-depleted transplantation in children. V gave up 6 bases and J gave up 3 bases; unmatched junction bases: 13. The length of the CDR3 is 15 residues. Germline assignment: CDR1 DFQATT and CDR2 SNEGSKA (reference sequence). Many counts were recorded for this clonotype. Unique molecular identifiers were used to barcode this TCRbeta library. Using its own MiXCR run on the PCR reads, TCRdb lists one record per CDR3 protein. The table lists 550,000 to 800,000 distinct CDR3 sequences, over 10% of them singletons. The material was PBMCs, obtained before TCRalphabeta/CD19-depleted stem cell transplant. The clonotype was recovered from a girl aged 2 to 9 with congenital amegakaryocytic thrombocytopenia, due to receive a stem cell transplant. This sequence joins TRBV20-1 and TRBJ1-1, with 7 bases fitting TRBD1. CDR3 nucleotide sequence: TGCAGTGCCCCGCGCAGGGGGGAAGGGGACACTGAAGCTTTCTTT. It codes for CSAPRRGEGDTEAFF.